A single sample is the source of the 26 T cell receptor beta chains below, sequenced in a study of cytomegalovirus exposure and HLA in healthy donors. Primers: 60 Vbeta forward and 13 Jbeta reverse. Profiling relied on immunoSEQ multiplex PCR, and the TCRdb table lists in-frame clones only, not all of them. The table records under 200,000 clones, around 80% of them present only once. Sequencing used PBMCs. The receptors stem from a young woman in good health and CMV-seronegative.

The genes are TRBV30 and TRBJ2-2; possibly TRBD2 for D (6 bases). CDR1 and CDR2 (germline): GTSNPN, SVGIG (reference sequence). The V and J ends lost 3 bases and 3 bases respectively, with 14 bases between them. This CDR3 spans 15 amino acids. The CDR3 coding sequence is TGTGCCTGGAGGAGGAGGGCTCGGGACACCGGGGAGCTGTTTTTT. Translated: CAWRRRARDTGELFF.

The CDR3 DNA reads TGTGCCAGCAGTGACTGGAGGGGAGGGACAGATACGCAGTATTTT. It codes for CASSDWRGGTDTQYF. The V gene is TRBV2, the J gene TRBJ2-3; 7 bases are shared with TRBD2. This CDR3 comprises 15 residues. Germline CDR1 reads SNHLY; CDR2 reads FYNNEI. The junction had 6 bases not matched to a gene; V was cut back by 3 bases and J by 3 bases.

The CDR3 DNA reads TGTGCCAGCAGCTTGACGGAGCGGGGCCAAGAGACCCAGTACTTC. It translates to CASSLTERGQETQYF. This rearrangement joins TRBV5-4 to TRBJ2-5; 7 bases map to TRBD2. From germline, CDR1 is SGHNT and CDR2 YYREEE (reference sequence). The CDR3 extends over 15 amino acids. J lost 1 base, V lost 1 base, and 4 bases had no gene match.

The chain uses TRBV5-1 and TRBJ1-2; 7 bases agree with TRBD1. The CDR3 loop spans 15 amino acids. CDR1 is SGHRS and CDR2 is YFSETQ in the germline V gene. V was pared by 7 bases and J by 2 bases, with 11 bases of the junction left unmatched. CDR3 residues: CASAPLGTVNYGYTF. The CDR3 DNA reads TGCGCCAGCGCTCCCTTGGGGACAGTCAACTATGGCTACACCTTC.

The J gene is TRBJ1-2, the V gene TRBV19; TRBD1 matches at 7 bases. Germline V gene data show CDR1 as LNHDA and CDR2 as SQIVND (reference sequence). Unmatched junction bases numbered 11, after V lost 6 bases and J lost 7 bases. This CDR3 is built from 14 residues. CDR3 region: CASSVGQTLSGYTF. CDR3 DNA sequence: TGTGCCAGTAGCGTGGGACAGACCCTCTCTGGCTACACCTTC.

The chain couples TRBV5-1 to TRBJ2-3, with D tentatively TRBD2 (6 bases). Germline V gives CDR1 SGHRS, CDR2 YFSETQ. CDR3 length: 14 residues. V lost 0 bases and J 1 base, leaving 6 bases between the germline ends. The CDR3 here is CASSLGEGTDTQYF. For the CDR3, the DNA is TGCGCCAGCAGCTTGGGGGAGGGCACAGATACGCAGTATTTT. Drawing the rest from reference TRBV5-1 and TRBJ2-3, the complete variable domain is KAGVTQTPRYLIKTRGQQVTLSCSPISGHRSVSWYQQTPGQGLQFLFEYFSETQRNKGNFPGRFSGRQFSNSRSEMNVSTLELGDSALYLCASSLGEGTDTQYFGPGTRLTVL.

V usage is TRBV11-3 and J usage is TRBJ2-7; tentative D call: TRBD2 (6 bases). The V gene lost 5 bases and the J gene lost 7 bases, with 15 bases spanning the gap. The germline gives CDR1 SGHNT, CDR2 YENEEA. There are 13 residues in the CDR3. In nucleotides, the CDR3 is TGTGCCAGCAGCCCTCCCAGCGGGCGAGAGCAGTACGTC. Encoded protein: CASSPPSGREQYV.

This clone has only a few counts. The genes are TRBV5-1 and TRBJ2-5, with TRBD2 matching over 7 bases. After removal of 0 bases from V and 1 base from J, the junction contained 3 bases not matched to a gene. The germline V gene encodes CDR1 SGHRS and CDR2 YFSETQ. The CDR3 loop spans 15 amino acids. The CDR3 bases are TGCGCCAGCAGCTTGGGGGCTAGCGGCCAAGAGACCCAGTACTTC. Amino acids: CASSLGASGQETQYF.

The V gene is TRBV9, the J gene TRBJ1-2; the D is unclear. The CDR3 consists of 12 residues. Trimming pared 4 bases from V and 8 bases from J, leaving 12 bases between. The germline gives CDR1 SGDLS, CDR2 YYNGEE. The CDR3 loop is CASSPPVPGYTF. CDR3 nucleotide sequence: TGTGCCAGCAGCCCCCCAGTGCCGGGCTACACCTTC.

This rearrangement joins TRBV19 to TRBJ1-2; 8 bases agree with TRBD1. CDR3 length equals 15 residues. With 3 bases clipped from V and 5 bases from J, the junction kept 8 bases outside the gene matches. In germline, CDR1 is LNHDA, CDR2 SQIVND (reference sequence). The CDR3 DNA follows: TGTGCCAGTAGTATTAGGACAGGGCCAGAATATGGCTACACCTTC. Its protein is CASSIRTGPEYGYTF.

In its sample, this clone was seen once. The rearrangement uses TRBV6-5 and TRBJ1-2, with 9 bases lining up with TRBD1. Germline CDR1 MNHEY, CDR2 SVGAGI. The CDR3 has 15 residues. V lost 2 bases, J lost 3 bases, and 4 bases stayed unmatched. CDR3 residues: CASSYLTGGHYGYTF. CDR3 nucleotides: TGTGCCAGCAGTTACCTGACAGGGGGACACTATGGCTACACCTTC.

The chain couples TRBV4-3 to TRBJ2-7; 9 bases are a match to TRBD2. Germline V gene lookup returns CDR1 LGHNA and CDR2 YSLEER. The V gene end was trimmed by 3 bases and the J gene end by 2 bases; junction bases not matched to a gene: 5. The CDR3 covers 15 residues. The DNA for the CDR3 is TGCGCCAGCAGCCATAGCGGGAGTGGCACCTACGAGCAGTACTTC. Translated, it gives CASSHSGSGTYEQYF.

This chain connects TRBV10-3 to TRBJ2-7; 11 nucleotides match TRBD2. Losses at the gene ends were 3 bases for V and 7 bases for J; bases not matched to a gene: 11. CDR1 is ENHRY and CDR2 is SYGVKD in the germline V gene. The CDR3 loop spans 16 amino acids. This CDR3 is CAISDLLAGAPREQYF. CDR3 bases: TGTGCCATCAGTGACTTACTAGCGGGAGCTCCCCGGGAGCAGTACTTC.

CDR3 in amino acids: CAIDHRDRGRLGQYV. CDR3 in DNA: TGTGCCATCGATCACCGGGACAGGGGGCGTCTGGGGCAGTACGTC. The chain has TRBV6-5 and TRBJ2-7; 12 bases line up with TRBD1. The CDR3 contains 15 residues. V trimming: 10 bases; J trimming: 9 bases; junction bases outside the gene matches: 16. CDR1 is MNHEY, CDR2 SVGAGI, per germline.

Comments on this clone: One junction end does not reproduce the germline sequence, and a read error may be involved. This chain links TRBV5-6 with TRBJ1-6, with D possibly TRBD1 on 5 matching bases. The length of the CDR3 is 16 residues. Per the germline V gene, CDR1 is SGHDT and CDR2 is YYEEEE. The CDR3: CVSSFNGGAYNSPLHF. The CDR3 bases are TGTGTCAGCAGCTTTAACGGGGGAGCCTATAATTCACCCCTCCACTTT.

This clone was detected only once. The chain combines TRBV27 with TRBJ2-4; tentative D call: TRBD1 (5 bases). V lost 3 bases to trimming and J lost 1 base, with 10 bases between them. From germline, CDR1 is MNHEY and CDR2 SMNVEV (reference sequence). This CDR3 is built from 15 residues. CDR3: CASSFGASAKNIQYF. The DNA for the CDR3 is TGTGCCAGCAGTTTTGGGGCGTCTGCCAAAAACATTCAGTACTTC.

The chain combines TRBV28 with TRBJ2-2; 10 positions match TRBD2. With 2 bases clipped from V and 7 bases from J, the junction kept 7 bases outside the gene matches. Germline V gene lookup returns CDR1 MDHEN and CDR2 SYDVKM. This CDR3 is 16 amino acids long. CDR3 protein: CASSLKAAGGVGELFF. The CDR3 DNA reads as TGTGCCAGCAGTTTAAAAGCAGCGGGAGGGGTCGGGGAGCTGTTTTTT.

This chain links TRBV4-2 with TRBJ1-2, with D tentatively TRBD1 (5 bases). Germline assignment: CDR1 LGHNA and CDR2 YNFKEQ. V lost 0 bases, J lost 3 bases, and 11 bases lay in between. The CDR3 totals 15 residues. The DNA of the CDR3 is TGTGCCAGCAGCCAAGAAGAGGGGAGGGACTATGGCTACACCTTC. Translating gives CASSQEEGRDYGYTF.

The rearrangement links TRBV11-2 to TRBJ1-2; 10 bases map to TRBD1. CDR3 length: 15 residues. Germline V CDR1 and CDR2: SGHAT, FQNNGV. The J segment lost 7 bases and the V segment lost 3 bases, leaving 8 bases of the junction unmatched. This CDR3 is CASSLGGDRGLGYTF. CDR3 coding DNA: TGTGCCAGCAGCTTGGGGGGTGACAGGGGGCTTGGCTACACCTTC.

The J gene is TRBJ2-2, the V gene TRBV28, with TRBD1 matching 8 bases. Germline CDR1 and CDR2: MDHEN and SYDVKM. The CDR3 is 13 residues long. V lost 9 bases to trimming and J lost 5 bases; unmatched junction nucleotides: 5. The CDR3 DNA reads TGTGCCAGTGAGACAGGGGTGACCGGGGAGCTGTTTTTT. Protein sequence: CASETGVTGELFF.

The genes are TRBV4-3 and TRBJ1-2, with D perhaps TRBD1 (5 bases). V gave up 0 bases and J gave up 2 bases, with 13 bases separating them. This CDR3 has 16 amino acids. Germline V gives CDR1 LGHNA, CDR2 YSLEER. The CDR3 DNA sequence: TGCGCCAGCAGCCAAGATAGGATATCAGGGAACTATGGCTACACCTTC. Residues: CASSQDRISGNYGYTF.

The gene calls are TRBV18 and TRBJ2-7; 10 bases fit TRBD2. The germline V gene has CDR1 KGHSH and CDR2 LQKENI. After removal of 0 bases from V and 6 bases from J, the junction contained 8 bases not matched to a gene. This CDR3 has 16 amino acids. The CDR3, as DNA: TGTGCCAGCTCACCACCCCGGGCTAGCGGGAGCAGCGAGCAGTACTTC. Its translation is CASSPPRASGSSEQYF. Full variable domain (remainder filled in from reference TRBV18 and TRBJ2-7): NAGVMQNPRHLVRRRGQEARLRCSPMKGHSHVYWYRQLPEEGLKFMVYLQKENIIDESGMPKERFSAEFPKEGPSILRIQQVVRGDSAAYFCASSPPRASGSSEQYFGPGTRLTVT.

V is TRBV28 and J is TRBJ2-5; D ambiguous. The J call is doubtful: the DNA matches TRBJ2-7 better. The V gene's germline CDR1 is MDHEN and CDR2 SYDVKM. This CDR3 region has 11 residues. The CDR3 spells CASSSWYEQYF. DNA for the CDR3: TGTGCCAGCAGCTCATGGTACGAGCAGTACTTC.

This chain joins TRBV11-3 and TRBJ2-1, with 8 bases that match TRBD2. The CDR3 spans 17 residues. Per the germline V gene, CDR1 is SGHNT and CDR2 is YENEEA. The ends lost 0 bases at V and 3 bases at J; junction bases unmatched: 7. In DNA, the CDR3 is TGTGCCAGCAGCTTAGATTCGAGACTAGCGTACTACAATGAGCAGTTCTTC. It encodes CASSLDSRLAYYNEQFF. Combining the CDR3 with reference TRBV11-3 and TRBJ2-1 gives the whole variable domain EAGVVQSPRYKIIEKKQPVAFWCNPISGHNTLYWYLQNLGQGPELLIRYENEEAVDDSQLPKDRFSAERLKGVDSTLKIQPAELGDSAVYLCASSLDSRLAYYNEQFFGPGTRLTVL.

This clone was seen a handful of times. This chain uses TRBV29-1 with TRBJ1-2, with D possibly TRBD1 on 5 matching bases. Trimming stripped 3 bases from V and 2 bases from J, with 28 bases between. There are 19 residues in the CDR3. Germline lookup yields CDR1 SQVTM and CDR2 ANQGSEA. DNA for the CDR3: TGCAGCGTTGATTTTCAGGGTCGTGGTGGCCCTAAGTTGAACTATGGCTACACCTTC. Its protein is CSVDFQGRGGPKLNYGYTF.

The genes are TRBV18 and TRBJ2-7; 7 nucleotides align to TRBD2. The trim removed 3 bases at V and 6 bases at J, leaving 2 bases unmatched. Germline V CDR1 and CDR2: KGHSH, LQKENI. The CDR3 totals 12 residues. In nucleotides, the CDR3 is TGTGCCAGCTCACCTCCGGGAGGCGAGCAGTACTTC. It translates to CASSPPGGEQYF.